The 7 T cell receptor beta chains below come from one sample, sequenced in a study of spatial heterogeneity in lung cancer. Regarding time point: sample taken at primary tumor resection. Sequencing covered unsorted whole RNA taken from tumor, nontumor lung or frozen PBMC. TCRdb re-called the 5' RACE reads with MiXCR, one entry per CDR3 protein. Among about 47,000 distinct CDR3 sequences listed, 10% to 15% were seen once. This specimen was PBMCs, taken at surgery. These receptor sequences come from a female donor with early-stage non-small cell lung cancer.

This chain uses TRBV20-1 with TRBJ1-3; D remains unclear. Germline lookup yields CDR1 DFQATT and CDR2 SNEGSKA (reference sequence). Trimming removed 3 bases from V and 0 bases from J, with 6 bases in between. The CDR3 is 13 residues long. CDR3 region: CSASHVSGNTIYF. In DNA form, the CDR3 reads TGCAGTGCTAGTCACGTCTCTGGAAACACCATATATTTT.

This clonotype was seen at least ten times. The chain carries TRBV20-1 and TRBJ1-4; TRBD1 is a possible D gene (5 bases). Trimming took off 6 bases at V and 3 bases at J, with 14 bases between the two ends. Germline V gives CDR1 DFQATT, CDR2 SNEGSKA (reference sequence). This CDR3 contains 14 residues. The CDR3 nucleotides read TGCAGTGCGCGTCACGGGACCTCTAATGAAAAACTGTTTTTT. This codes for CSARHGTSNEKLFF.

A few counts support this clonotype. In nucleotides, the CDR3 is TGCGCCAGCAGCTTGGACCTCTCTGGAAACACCATATATTTT. Translating gives CASSLDLSGNTIYF. This chain joins TRBV5-1 and TRBJ1-3, with unresolved D. From germline, CDR1 is SGHRS and CDR2 YFSETQ. The CDR3 loop spans 14 amino acids. Trimming cost V 0 bases and J 0 bases, with 4 bases left between them. Drawing the rest from reference TRBV5-1 and TRBJ1-3, the complete variable domain is KAGVTQTPRYLIKTRGQQVTLSCSPISGHRSVSWYQQTPGQGLQFLFEYFSETQRNKGNFPGRFSGRQFSNSRSEMNVSTLELGDSALYLCASSLDLSGNTIYFGEGSWLTVV.

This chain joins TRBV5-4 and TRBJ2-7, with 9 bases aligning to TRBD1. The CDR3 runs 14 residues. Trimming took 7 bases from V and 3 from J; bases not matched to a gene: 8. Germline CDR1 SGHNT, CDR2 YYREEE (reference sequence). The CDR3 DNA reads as TGTGCCAGCTCACGGCCGGGACAGGGCTACGAGCAGTACTTC. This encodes CASSRPGQGYEQYF.

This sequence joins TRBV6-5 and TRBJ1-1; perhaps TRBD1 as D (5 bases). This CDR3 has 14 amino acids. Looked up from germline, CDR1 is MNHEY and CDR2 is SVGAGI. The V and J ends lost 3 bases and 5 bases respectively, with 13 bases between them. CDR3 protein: CASSYGGTGTEAFF. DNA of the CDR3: TGTGCCAGCAGTTATGGGGGGACGGGGACTGAAGCTTTCTTT.

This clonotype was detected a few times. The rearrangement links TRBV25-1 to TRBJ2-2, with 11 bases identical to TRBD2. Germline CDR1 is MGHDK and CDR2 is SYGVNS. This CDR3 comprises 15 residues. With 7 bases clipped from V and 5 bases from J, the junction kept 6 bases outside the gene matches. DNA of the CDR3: TGTGCCAGCACCCCTAGCGGGGGGCGGACCGGGGAGCTGTTTTTT. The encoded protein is CASTPSGGRTGELFF.

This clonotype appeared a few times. The CDR3 DNA reads as TGTGCCAGCAGTTTACTAGCCGGCAGGGGGCCCTCACCCCTCCACTTT. Residues: CASSLLAGRGPSPLHF. The chain links TRBV27 to TRBJ1-6; TRBD1 aligns across 8 bases. Trimming cost V 2 bases and J 10 bases; bases outside gene matches: 10. CDR1 and CDR2 (germline): MNHEY, SMNVEV (reference sequence). The CDR3 is 16 residues long.